A single sample gave rise to the 24 T cell receptor beta chains below, sequenced in a study of beta chain features in type 1 diabetes. Findings and caveats of the study: All four CD4+ subsets of Type 1 diabetes patients contained TCRB CDR3s that were moderately but significantly shorter.

Antigens of these TCRs are unknown. Of the isolated RNA, all was reverse transcribed, and so the sequenced material was expressed TCRB transcripts. Sequencing was performed with immunoSEQ multiplex PCR; in TCRdb, only in-frame clones are kept and a portion is missing. The sample records around 280,000 clones, approximately 16% being singletons. Sequenced sample: naive CD4+ T cells from blood. These receptors were obtained from a man aged 18 to 35 with type 1 diabetes.

The rearrangement links TRBV28 to TRBJ2-3; 9 bases are a match to TRBD2. J gave up 5 bases and V 11 bases, and 2 bases lay outside the gene matches. The CDR3 extends over 11 amino acids. Germline V lookup: CDR1 MDHEN, CDR2 SYDVKM. The CDR3 protein is CAVSGGDTQYF. CDR3 bases: TGTGCCGTTAGCGGGGGAGATACGCAGTATTTT.

The count of this clone is one. The J gene is TRBJ1-5, the V gene TRBV7-9; 8 nucleotides align to TRBD1. Germline trimming cut 8 bases from V and 2 bases from J; bases unmatched to any gene: 8. This CDR3 contains 15 residues. Germline CDR1 is SEHNR and CDR2 is FQNEAQ (reference sequence). CDR3 sequence reads: CASARGTGRNQPQHF. The CDR3, as DNA: TGTGCCAGCGCTAGAGGGACAGGCCGCAATCAGCCCCAGCATTTT.

This clone showed up just a few times. The CDR3 DNA reads as TGTGCCAGCAGCTCCGGGACAGAATACACCGGGGAGCTGTTTTTT. It is translated as CASSSGTEYTGELFF. The V gene is TRBV7-9, the J gene TRBJ2-2, with TRBD1 matching over 7 bases. Trimming cost V 4 bases and J 3 bases; bases outside gene matches: 5. Germline V lookup: CDR1 SEHNR, CDR2 FQNEAQ (reference sequence). The CDR3 extends over 15 amino acids.

The chain carries TRBV7-2 and TRBJ2-7; 8 bases map to TRBD1. The CDR3 is 15 residues long. Germline V CDR1 and CDR2: SGHTA, FQGNSA. With 1 base clipped from V and 3 bases from J, the junction kept 5 bases outside the gene matches. The CDR3 spells CASSLGVGQVYEQYF. The CDR3 DNA reads TGTGCCAGCAGCTTAGGGGTGGGACAGGTCTACGAGCAGTACTTC.

This clone was counted a few times. The chain recombines TRBV2 with TRBJ2-7, with a tentative D call TRBD1 (5 bases). The CDR3 runs 11 residues. CDR1 and CDR2 (germline): SNHLY, FYNNEI. V was cut by 7 bases and J by 4 bases, with 8 bases left in between. The CDR3 coding sequence is TGTGCCAGCACGCAGGGTTACGAGCAGTACTTC. It is translated as CASTQGYEQYF.

This clone came up a few times. This chain uses TRBV27 with TRBJ2-7; TRBD1 might be the D (6 bases). This CDR3 region has 14 residues. The V end lost 2 bases, the J end lost 5 bases, and 13 bases lay between the germline ends. Germline values: CDR1 MNHEY, CDR2 SMNVEV (reference sequence). CDR3 nucleotides: TGTGCCAGCAGTTTAGGCCAGGGGCTCAACGAGCAGTACTTC. Protein: CASSLGQGLNEQYF.

This clone was detected only a few times. The chain joins TRBV9 to TRBJ2-2; D uncertain. The germline gives CDR1 SGDLS, CDR2 YYNGEE. Trimming removed 0 bases at V and 3 bases at J, with 12 bases between. This CDR3 spans 16 amino acids. The CDR3 is CASSVAALADTGELFF. CDR3 nucleotide sequence: TGTGCCAGCAGCGTAGCTGCCTTGGCCGACACCGGGGAGCTGTTTTTT. The full variable domain, with the rest looked up from reference TRBV9 and TRBJ2-2, is DSGVTQTPKHLITATGQRVTLRCSPRSGDLSVYWYQQSLDQGLQFLIQYYNGEERAKGNILERFSAQQFPDLHSELNLSSLELGDSALYFCASSVAALADTGELFFGEGSRLTVL.

The table lists this clone with a few counts. The rearrangement joins TRBV4-1 to TRBJ2-5, with 9 bases aligning to TRBD2. Germline CDR1 and CDR2: MGHRA and YSYEKL. The ends lost 1 base at V and 1 base at J; junction bases unmatched: 7. The CDR3 runs 17 residues. The CDR3 DNA is TGCGCCAGCAGCCAAGGCCTTTCAGCGGGAGGCCAAGAGACCCAGTACTTC. Protein sequence: CASSQGLSAGGQETQYF.

This clone came up a few times. The chain employs TRBV21-1 and TRBJ2-7; TRBD1 is the table's D call and was not checked against the DNA. TRBV21-1 is shown as a pseudogene. The CDR3 has 15 amino acids. Here the CDR3 DNA reads TGTGCCAGCAGCATTAAAGGACAGGGTGCCTACGAGCAGTACTTC. Protein product: CASSIKGQGAYEQYF.

The J gene is TRBJ2-7, the V gene TRBV6-5; D is undetermined. V lost 2 bases and J lost 1, with 9 bases in between. This CDR3 has 14 residues. Germline loops: CDR1 MNHEY, CDR2 SVGAGI. In DNA form, the CDR3 reads TGTGCCAGCAGTTACACCAGAAGATCCTACGAGCAGTACTTC. Amino acids: CASSYTRRSYEQYF.

This clone was picked up a small number of times. This chain joins TRBV10-3 and TRBJ2-7, with D possibly TRBD2 on 6 matching bases. The germline V gene encodes CDR1 ENHRY and CDR2 SYGVKD. Between the trimmed V and J ends, which lost 4 bases and 2 bases, there was a span of 9 bases. The CDR3 is 13 amino acids. CDR3 sequence: CAISGGMTYEQYF. The CDR3 nucleotides read TGTGCCATCAGTGGCGGGATGACCTACGAGCAGTACTTC.

This chain links TRBV15 with TRBJ2-2; 9 bases are shared with TRBD1. CDR3 size: 14 residues. The germline gives CDR1 LNHNV, CDR2 YYDKDF (reference sequence). J gave up 4 bases and V 6 bases, and 3 bases lay outside the gene matches. The CDR3 nucleotides are TGTGCCACCAGAGGGACAGGGACCACCGGGGAGCTGTTTTTT. It specifies CATRGTGTTGELFF.

This clone occurred a few times. This chain links TRBV11-2 with TRBJ1-6; D is ambiguous. V lost 1 base and J 7 bases, leaving 14 bases between the germline ends. Germline V gives CDR1 SGHAT, CDR2 FQNNGV. The length of the CDR3 is 16 residues. CDR3 in amino acids: CASSLVGPRVNSPLHF. The CDR3 DNA reads TGTGCCAGCAGCTTAGTCGGCCCCCGGGTGAATTCACCCCTCCACTTT.

This clone has more than one count but fewer than ten. This chain connects TRBV4-3 to TRBJ1-2; D gene uncertain. Deletions cut 4 bases from V and 2 bases from J, with 8 bases between. Germline V lookup: CDR1 LGHNA, CDR2 YSLEER. The CDR3 contains 13 residues. CDR3 sequence: CASSPIQNYGYTF. Written as DNA, the CDR3 is TGCGCCAGCAGCCCGATCCAGAACTATGGCTACACCTTC.

The V and J genes are TRBV28 and TRBJ2-7; TRBD2 matches at 9 bases. CDR1 MDHEN and CDR2 SYDVKM come from the germline V gene. V lost 1 base, J lost 4 bases, and 5 bases stayed unmatched. This CDR3 region has 15 residues. The CDR3 coding sequence is TGTGCCAGCAGTTTATACGTAGCGGGAGCTTACGAGCAGTACTTC. Amino acids: CASSLYVAGAYEQYF.

The chain recombines TRBV29-1 with TRBJ1-3; possible D gene TRBD1, 6 bases. V dropped 8 bases and J dropped 2 bases, with 10 bases sitting between them. Germline V lookup: CDR1 SQVTM, CDR2 ANQGSEA. This CDR3 region has 12 residues. The CDR3 DNA reads TGCAGCATTCAGGGGACTGGAAACACCATATATTTT. This gives the protein CSIQGTGNTIYF.

This clone was seen a handful of times. The chain links TRBV25-1 to TRBJ2-7; 9 bases are shared with TRBD1. CDR1 and CDR2 from the germline V gene are MGHDK and SYGVNS. J was trimmed by 5 bases and V by 3 bases; bases with no gene match: 11. The CDR3 sequence is 16 residues long. As DNA, the CDR3 is TGTGCCAGCAGTGAGTGGGGGGGACAGGGTACTAACGAGCAGTACTTC. Translation gives CASSEWGGQGTNEQYF.

This clone was observed a few times. V and J are TRBV19 and TRBJ1-1; TRBD1 aligns across 9 bases. The trim removed 10 bases at V and 6 bases at J, leaving 9 bases unmatched. This CDR3 has 13 amino acids. Germline V CDR1 and CDR2: LNHDA, SQIVND (reference sequence). CDR3 nucleotides: TGTGCCACTAGACTGGACAGGGGCGCTGAAGCTTTCTTT. It translates to CATRLDRGAEAFF.

A few counts support this clone. The CDR3 sequence is CASRLRGGEGEQFF. DNA for the CDR3: TGTGCCAGCAGGCTACGGGGGGGCGAGGGTGAGCAGTTCTTC. The chain joins TRBV7-9 to TRBJ2-1; 8 positions agree with TRBD2. The V and J ends lost 6 bases and 9 bases, in that order; junction bases with no gene match: 10. Germline assignment: CDR1 SEHNR and CDR2 FQNEAQ (reference sequence). The CDR3 extends over 14 amino acids.

The J gene is TRBJ2-1, the V gene TRBV30, with D possibly TRBD2 on 6 matching bases. The CDR3 covers 17 residues. Germline-derived CDR1 and CDR2 are GTSNPN and SVGIG (reference sequence). V lost 5 bases, J lost 1 base, and 21 bases lay in between. The CDR3 loop is CAWSGGVFRESYNEQFF. The DNA for the CDR3 is TGTGCCTGGTCCGGGGGTGTGTTTCGGGAATCCTACAATGAGCAGTTCTTC.

This clone was seen a few times. The rearrangement uses TRBV9 and TRBJ2-1; 8 nucleotides agree with TRBD1. From germline, CDR1 is SGDLS and CDR2 YYNGEE. This CDR3 comprises 14 residues. Losses at the gene ends were 3 bases for V and 6 bases for J; bases not matched to a gene: 5. The CDR3, as DNA: TGTGCCAGCAGCGAGGGACAGGTGTTCAATGAGCAGTTCTTC. Its protein product is CASSEGQVFNEQFF.

This clone appeared a few times. The rearrangement links TRBV10-3 to TRBJ2-3; TRBD2 matches at 10 bases. CDR1 and CDR2 from the germline V gene are ENHRY and SYGVKD. Germline trimming cut 6 bases from V and 2 bases from J; bases unmatched to any gene: 5. The CDR3 runs 15 residues. The CDR3 loop is CAIRKLAGTTDTQYF. The CDR3 coding sequence is TGTGCCATCAGGAAACTAGCGGGGACCACAGATACGCAGTATTTT.

The CDR3 DNA sequence: TGTGCCAGCAGCGTAACCCCGATGGGAAGCGGGGGGCACACCGGGGAGCTGTTTTTT. Translating gives CASSVTPMGSGGHTGELFF. V usage is TRBV9 and J usage is TRBJ2-2; 9 positions agree with TRBD2. Germline V gene sequence: CDR1 SGDLS, CDR2 YYNGEE. Trimming took 1 base from V and 3 from J; bases not matched to a gene: 13. The CDR3 sequence is 19 residues long.

This clone showed up many times. The chain joins TRBV29-1 to TRBJ2-4; 8 bases line up with TRBD1. V dropped 6 bases and J dropped 8; count of bases not matched to a gene: 3. The CDR3 consists of 11 residues. The germline gives CDR1 SQVTM, CDR2 ANQGSEA. CDR3 nucleotides: TGCAGCGTCATACAGGGGGACATTCAGTACTTC. Translating it yields CSVIQGDIQYF.